A single sample gave rise to the 3 T cell receptor beta chains below, sequenced in a study of T-cell reconstitution after alpha-beta-depleted transplantation in children. As it was prepared, the TCRbeta library received unique molecular identifiers. From the PCR reads, TCRdb called clonotypes with MiXCR, one entry per CDR3 protein. This sample yields about 200,000 distinct CDR3 sequences, of which 5.5% to 7% are seen a single time; just over 5.5% belongs to the top ten. The sample was PBMCs, taken before TCRalphabeta/CD19-depleted stem cell transplant. These receptors came from a boy between 2 and 10 years old with acute lymphoblastic leukemia, due to receive a stem cell transplant.

This rearrangement joins TRBV7-9 to TRBJ2-2; 9 bases are shared with TRBD2. Germline CDR1 is SEHNR and CDR2 is FQNEAQ (reference sequence). J gave up 4 bases and V 6 bases, and 6 bases lay outside the gene matches. CDR3 size: 15 residues. Here the CDR3 reads CASRAGAGGTGELFF. The CDR3 coding sequence is TGTGCCAGCAGGGCCGGAGCGGGGGGCACCGGGGAGCTGTTTTTT.

In its sample, this clonotype was seen many times. The chain links TRBV2 to TRBJ2-7; 13 bases line up with TRBD2. This CDR3 is built from 19 residues. Germline loops: CDR1 SNHLY, CDR2 FYNNEI. After removal of 3 bases from V and 0 bases from J, the junction contained 11 bases not matched to a gene. CDR3 amino acids: CASSDLPGLAGQNSYEQYF. The CDR3 DNA sequence: TGTGCCAGCAGTGACCTCCCGGGACTAGCGGGACAAAACTCCTACGAGCAGTACTTC.

This clonotype was counted many times. The chain is built from TRBV20-1 and TRBJ2-3, with 7 bases fitting TRBD2. V was clipped by 0 bases and J by 6 bases; unmatched bases: 15. CDR1 is DFQATT and CDR2 is SNEGSKA in the germline V gene (reference sequence). The CDR3 contains 17 residues. The CDR3: CSARDHKAGATADTQYF. CDR3 coding DNA: TGCAGTGCTAGAGATCATAAGGCGGGAGCCACAGCGGATACGCAGTATTTT.